Listed here is a single T cell receptor beta chain. Its antigen is still unknown. No much larger clone exists at a distance of one base, and base qualities are not known. These data are taken from a study of T cell responses to AZD1222 COVID-19 vaccine (dated by TCRdb to the early 2020s). Context from the whole study: AZD1222 recipients given second doses at about 4 weeks or at about 12 weeks were pooled, since spike-specific TCR depth and breadth were not found to differ between the two schedules. TCR sequencing covered 230 to 250 trial participants: about 210 given two doses of AZD1222 and 26 given two doses of MenACWY control vaccine. Trial participants were enrolled by age into subgroups of 18-55, 56-69 and 70-plus years, and 148, 28 and 57 TCR-sequenced participants, respectively, were included in these subgroups.

CDR1 and CDR2 are drawn from the germline V gene: SGHAT, FQNNGV. Cut back by 6 bases and 5 bases, the V and J ends lie 13 bases apart. From the cysteine up to the phenylalanine, the CDR3 has a length of 13 residues. Only the CDR3 DNA stays, 39 bases, in frame from base 1. The research as a whole found: CD4 TCRs associated with the vaccine covered the entire spike protein, and the dominant responses were in regions 160-218 and 743-854. After two AZD1222 doses, both the breadth and the depth of spike-specific TCRs were significantly higher than at day 0 and than in MenACWY recipients. Conclusions about previously exposed vaccinees were limited because only six AZD1222 recipients were SARS-CoV-2 seropositive at baseline. Participants were mostly white British and included more females than males, and it was suggested by the authors that clonal diversity may have been underestimated. No day 14 peak-response samples were available, so repertoires were characterized only after the peak T cell response. Reportedly, almost half of the unique spike-specific TCRs recognized epitopes lying outside the regions that are mutated in the B.1.351 and B.1.1.7 variants. In the small 56-69-year group, the increase in depth fell short of significance, most likely because of low power.

The CDR3 regions of human TCRbeta chains were analyzed by immunosequencing. The published analysis was carried out like this. TCRs in the repertoires were matched against a reference library of SARS-CoV-2-specific TCRs that had been generated with the MIRA antigen-specificity platform. Breadth was defined as the fraction of unique TCRs that were SARS-CoV-2-associated, and depth was defined as the fraction of total T cells that were SARS-CoV-2-associated. Each spike-specific TCR was assigned to its reactive spike region and to a CD4 or CD8 class using the MIRA data. Log10-transformed breadth and depth values were compared by one-way ANOVA with Sidak's multiple comparisons tests. Here the immuneACCESS table is served through TCRdb, limited to in-frame sequences with V and J called. Missing clones are a known gap in these copies; in checked studies unresolved V genes cover under half, and the rest lacks a known reason. From that table come the V and J calls and clone size; the DNA was used to work out D and trimming. Present in this sample are roughly 140,000 clones, approximately 89% of which were seen just once. The top ten constitute about 15% of the sample.

The sample's time point label is to be understood as: baseline before first vaccination. Samples from vaccinated people were obtained from the UK trials COV001 and COV002, which included a single-blind randomized controlled phase 2/3 trial of AZD1222 (ChAdOx1 nCoV-19) in healthy adults. For TCRbeta chain sequencing, PBMC samples from trial participants were taken at day 0 and at day 28 after the second dose. The chain is assembled from TRBV11-2 and TRBJ1-1; TRBD1 is perhaps the D gene, given 5 matching bases. The source material was peripheral blood, sampled on day 0 of AZD1222 vaccination. This TCR derives from an adult in good health. At the DNA level, the sequence is TGTGCCAGCAGACGCGGGGGAGGTACTGAAGCTTTCTTT. Translated, this is CASRRGGGTEAFF.